The 19 T cell receptor beta chains reported below all come from one sample, sequenced in a study of T cells in Graves' hyperthyroidism and ophthalmopathy. RNA transcripts were the template for amplifying TCR beta CDR3 regions. The primer set for the first-round RT-PCR of the TCR CDR3 was HTBI. One entry per CDR3 protein results from TCRdb running MiXCR on the multiplex PCR reads. The sample carries 540,000 or so distinct CDR3 sequences, more than 15% recorded once. Sequencing was done on a sample of blood. Receptors originate from a woman in her twenties or thirties with Graves' hyperthyroidism.

This clonotype was picked up a small number of times. The J gene is TRBJ2-3, the V gene TRBV27; 8 nucleotides match TRBD2. V dropped 7 bases and J dropped 2; count of bases not matched to a gene: 5. The CDR3 sequence is 14 residues long. CDR1 and CDR2 from the germline V gene are MNHEY and SMNVEV (reference sequence). In DNA form, the CDR3 reads TGTGCCAGCATCCTCGGGGGGGACACAGATACGCAGTATTTT. Translated, it gives CASILGGDTDTQYF.

This clonotype was detected ten times or more. The chain carries TRBV7-2 and TRBJ2-3; D gene unclear. This CDR3 region has 14 residues. The germline V gene has CDR1 SGHTA and CDR2 FQGNSA. The ends were cut back, 0 bases at V and 6 bases at J, with 10 bases in the middle. The CDR3 DNA reads TGTGCCAGCAGCTTAGCCCGGCCCGAGGATACGCAGTATTTT. The encoded protein is CASSLARPEDTQYF.

This clonotype occurred many times. V is TRBV5-6 and J is TRBJ2-1; D is undetermined. The germline CDR1 and CDR2 sequences are SGHDT and YYEEEE. V lost 0 bases, J lost 0 bases, and 7 bases lay in between. The CDR3 has 15 residues. This CDR3 reads CASSLDPNSYNEQFF. CDR3 sequence (DNA): TGTGCCAGCAGCTTGGATCCCAACTCCTACAATGAGCAGTTCTTC.

This clonotype has more than one count but fewer than ten. This chain links TRBV20-1 with TRBJ2-7; TRBD1 agrees at 11 bases. The trim removed 0 bases at V and 4 bases at J, leaving 5 bases unmatched. In germline, CDR1 is DFQATT, CDR2 SNEGSKA (reference sequence). CDR3 length: 15 residues. The CDR3 loop is CSARDRDRGEYEQYF. DNA of the CDR3: TGCAGTGCTAGAGATCGGGACAGGGGGGAGTACGAGCAGTACTTC.

This chain connects TRBV19 to TRBJ2-7; no definite D call. In germline, CDR1 is LNHDA, CDR2 SQIVND (reference sequence). The CDR3 length is 15 residues. Trimming took off 5 bases at V and 6 bases at J, with 20 bases between the two ends. CDR3 sequence (DNA): TGTGCCAGTAGTGCGAACCGAAGGGTATCGAGCGAGCAGTACTTC. Encoded protein: CASSANRRVSSEQYF.

Only a few counts were recorded for this clonotype. The J gene is TRBJ2-5, the V gene TRBV9; the match to TRBD1 covers 10 bases. Germline loops: CDR1 SGDLS, CDR2 YYNGEE. V was clipped by 4 bases and J by 1 base; unmatched bases: 7. The CDR3 extends over 16 amino acids. The CDR3 loop reads CASSSRTGGPQETQYF. CDR3 DNA sequence: TGTGCCAGCAGCTCCCGGACAGGGGGTCCCCAAGAGACCCAGTACTTC. The full variable domain, with the rest looked up from reference TRBV9 and TRBJ2-5, is DSGVTQTPKHLITATGQRVTLRCSPRSGDLSVYWYQQSLDQGLQFLIQYYNGEERAKGNILERFSAQQFPDLHSELNLSSLELGDSALYFCASSSRTGGPQETQYFGPGTRLLVL.

This clonotype was picked up many times. The chain links TRBV28 to TRBJ2-2; TRBD1 matches at 10 bases. Germline CDR1 MDHEN, CDR2 SYDVKM. Germline trimming cut 7 bases from V and 6 bases from J; bases unmatched to any gene: 14. This CDR3 is 17 amino acids long. CDR3 bases: TGTGCCAGCAACTTTCGTCACGCCGGGACAGGGGCCGGGGAGCTGTTTTTT. The encoded protein is CASNFRHAGTGAGELFF.

V is TRBV7-9 and J is TRBJ2-1; TRBD2 matches at 7 bases. This CDR3 has 15 amino acids. J gave up 8 bases and V 1 base, and 8 bases lay outside the gene matches. Per germline, CDR1 SEHNR and CDR2 FQNEAQ (reference sequence). CDR3 coding DNA: TGTGCCAGCAGCTTAGTTCCGCGGGAGTTTCATGAGCAGTTCTTC. Translated, it gives CASSLVPREFHEQFF.

This clonotype was counted ten times or more. The chain carries TRBV12-3 or TRBV12-4 and TRBJ2-2; D gene unclear. Trimming took 5 bases from V and 4 from J, leaving 8 bases between them. The CDR3 totals 13 residues. Here the CDR3 reads CASSLSSTGELFF. The CDR3 DNA follows: TGTGCCAGCAGTCTGAGCAGCACCGGGGAGCTGTTTTTT.

For this clonotype: With a much larger clone just one base away, this may be a read error. This chain connects TRBV28 to TRBJ2-1, with 9 positions matching TRBD2. CDR3 size: 18 residues. The V gene end was trimmed by 6 bases and the J gene end by 5 bases; junction bases not matched to a gene: 17. The germline V gene has CDR1 MDHEN and CDR2 SYDVKM. The CDR3 nucleotides read TGTGCCAGCAGACCCGTCCAGGTCGCGGGAGGGGGCAACAATGAGCAGTTCTTC. Its protein is CASRPVQVAGGGNNEQFF.

This clonotype showed up just a few times. CDR3: CASSLDLYPGGNEQFF. In DNA form, the CDR3 reads TGTGCCAGCAGCTTAGATCTGTATCCAGGCGGCAATGAGCAGTTCTTC. The chain employs TRBV7-9 and TRBJ2-1; no firm D call. The germline V gene has CDR1 SEHNR and CDR2 FQNEAQ (reference sequence). The V and J ends lost 1 base and 6 bases respectively, with 16 bases between them. This CDR3 is built from 16 residues. Complete variable domain (other parts from reference TRBV7-9 and TRBJ2-1): DTGVSQNPRHKITKRGQNVTFRCDPISEHNRLYWYRQTLGQGPEFLTYFQNEAQLEKSRLLSDRFSAERPKGSFSTLEIQRTEQGDSAMYLCASSLDLYPGGNEQFFGPGTRLTVL.

This clonotype was counted ten times or more. The chain recombines TRBV7-9 with TRBJ2-7, with 9 bases fitting TRBD2. This CDR3 contains 15 residues. CDR1 is SEHNR, CDR2 FQNEAQ, per germline (reference sequence). V trimming: 2 bases; J trimming: 7 bases; junction bases outside the gene matches: 9. In DNA, the CDR3 is TGTGCCAGCAGCTTAACAGCGGGAGGTCCCGGGGAGCAGTACTTC. Translation gives CASSLTAGGPGEQYF.

This clonotype has ten or more counts. CDR3 residues: CAISESIGQGSYNEQFF. CDR3 bases: TGTGCCATCAGTGAGTCGATAGGACAGGGTTCCTACAATGAGCAGTTCTTC. The chain carries TRBV10-3 and TRBJ2-1; 8 bases align to TRBD1. CDR3 length: 17 amino acids. From germline, CDR1 is ENHRY and CDR2 SYGVKD. V lost 0 bases, J lost 1 base, and 5 bases stayed unmatched.

Details on this clonotype: A read error is possible here, since a much larger clone lies one base away. The rearrangement links TRBV5-1 to TRBJ1-2, with D possibly matching TRBD1 (5 bases). CDR3 length: 19 residues. Looked up from germline, CDR1 is SGHRS and CDR2 is YFSETQ. The V end lost 3 bases, the J end lost 4 bases, and 28 bases lay between the germline ends. The DNA of the CDR3 is TGCGCCAGCAGCTCCGAGAATGGGACCCCACGGGGCCTATCCTATGGCTACACCTTC. Protein product: CASSSENGTPRGLSYGYTF.

DNA of the CDR3: TGCGCCAGCAGAAGGACAGGGTCCGAGCAGTACTTC. It yields the protein CASRRTGSEQYF. This chain joins TRBV5-1 and TRBJ2-7, with 8 bases identical to TRBD1. The trim removed 5 bases at V and 6 bases at J, leaving 4 bases unmatched. CDR1 is SGHRS and CDR2 is YFSETQ in the germline V gene. The CDR3 has 12 amino acids.

This clonotype came up many times. The genes are TRBV28 and TRBJ2-7; 7 bases agree with TRBD2. From germline, CDR1 is MDHEN and CDR2 SYDVKM. The CDR3 covers 13 residues. J gave up 4 bases and V 6 bases, and 6 bases lay outside the gene matches. CDR3 in amino acids: CASRGLRKYEQYF. DNA for the CDR3: TGTGCCAGCAGGGGACTACGAAAATACGAGCAGTACTTC.

The gene calls are TRBV4-3 and TRBJ2-1, with 11 bases lining up with TRBD2. Germline V lookup: CDR1 LGHNA, CDR2 YSLEER. Trimming at V came to 1 base and at J to 0 bases, leaving 8 bases not matched to a gene. The CDR3 consists of 19 residues. The CDR3 here is CASSQVRPSGRNSYNEQFF. DNA for the CDR3: TGCGCCAGCAGCCAAGTTAGGCCTAGCGGGAGGAACTCCTACAATGAGCAGTTCTTC.

This clonotype was counted ten times or more. The V gene is TRBV28, the J gene TRBJ2-1; 9 positions agree with TRBD2. Germline V gene data show CDR1 as MDHEN and CDR2 as SYDVKM. V was clipped by 1 base and J by 5 bases; unmatched bases: 3. The CDR3 loop spans 15 amino acids. The chain's CDR3 is CASSLSRGGNNEQFF. In nucleotides, the CDR3 is TGTGCCAGCAGTTTATCGCGGGGGGGTAACAATGAGCAGTTCTTC.

This clonotype was detected many times. V gene TRBV20-1 combines with J gene TRBJ1-2; unclear D gene. The CDR3 loop spans 15 amino acids. Germline CDR1 is DFQATT and CDR2 is SNEGSKA (reference sequence). V lost 1 base and J 6 bases, leaving 18 bases between the germline ends. This chain's CDR3 is CSARVDGGSAHGYTF. The CDR3 DNA sequence: TGCAGTGCTAGAGTAGACGGAGGGAGCGCTCATGGCTACACCTTC.